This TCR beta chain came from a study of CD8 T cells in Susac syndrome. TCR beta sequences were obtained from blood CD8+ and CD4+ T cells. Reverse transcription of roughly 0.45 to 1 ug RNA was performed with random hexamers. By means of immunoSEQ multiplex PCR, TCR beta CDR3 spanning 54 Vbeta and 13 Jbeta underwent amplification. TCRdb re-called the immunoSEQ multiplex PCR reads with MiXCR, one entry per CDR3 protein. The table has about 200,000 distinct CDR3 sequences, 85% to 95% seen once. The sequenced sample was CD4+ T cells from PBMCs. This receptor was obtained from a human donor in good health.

CDR3 loop: CASSQGLAGLNIQYF. CDR3 coding DNA: TGTGCCAGCAGCCAGGGACTAGCGGGCTTAAACATTCAGTACTTC. The rearrangement links TRBV7-2 to TRBJ2-4, with 12 bases aligning to TRBD2. V dropped 5 bases and J dropped 6; count of bases not matched to a gene: 5. Germline V gene lookup returns CDR1 SGHTA and CDR2 FQGNSA. The CDR3 has 15 residues.